The present TCR beta chain was sequenced within a study of shared clonotypes between healthy human individuals. The study ran the assay at deep level. The quantity of DNA used in unsorted PBMC replicate PCRs was about 0.3 ug, corresponding to around 32,000 T cell genomes. Libraries were prepared by immunoSEQ multiplex PCR; TCRdb keeps only in-frame clonotypes and omits some of them. Of roughly 510,000 clones in the sample, 60% to 80% were seen once. About 90 million PBMCs per unsorted sample were used for genomic DNA. This CDR3 comprises 14 residues. The germline gives CDR1 SQVTM, CDR2 ANQGSEA. Germline trimming cut 5 bases from V and 6 bases from J; bases unmatched to any gene: 2. Study-wide points: Represented genetic and exposure-history diversity was restricted by having few donors.

Remarks on this clone: The antigen is undetermined.

The V gene is TRBV29-1, the J gene TRBJ2-4, with 15 bases matching TRBD2. The TCR originated in a woman aged 35 to 49 in good health. Some clones in this sample may be carry-over from other donors' samples. What was sequenced was PBMCs. The CDR3 loop reads CSVRGLAGGNIQYF. The CDR3 DNA sequence: TGCAGCGTTAGGGGACTAGCGGGGGGAAACATTCAGTACTTC.